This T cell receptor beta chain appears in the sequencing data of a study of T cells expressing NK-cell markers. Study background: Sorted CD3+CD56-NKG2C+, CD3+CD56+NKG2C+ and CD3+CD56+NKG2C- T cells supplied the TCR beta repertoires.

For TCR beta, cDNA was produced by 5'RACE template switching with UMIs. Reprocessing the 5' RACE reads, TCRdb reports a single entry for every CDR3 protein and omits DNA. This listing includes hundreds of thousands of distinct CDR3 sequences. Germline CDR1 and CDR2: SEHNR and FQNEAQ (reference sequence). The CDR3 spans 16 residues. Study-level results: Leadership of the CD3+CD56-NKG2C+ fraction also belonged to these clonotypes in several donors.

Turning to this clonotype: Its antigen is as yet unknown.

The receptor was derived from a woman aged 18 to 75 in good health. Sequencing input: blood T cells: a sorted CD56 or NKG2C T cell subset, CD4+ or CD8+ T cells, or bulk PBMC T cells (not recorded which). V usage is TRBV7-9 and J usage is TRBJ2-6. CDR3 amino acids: CASSLEGNSGANVLTF.